These T cell receptor beta chains were read from a single sample in a study of OX40 agonist ivuxolimab in advanced cancers. Profiled with immunoSEQ multiplex PCR; TCRdb holds only in-frame clones, not every one. The data hold 57,000 or so clones, with 84% observed a single time. Sample: CD4+ or CD8+ T cells sorted from blood, taken in a trial of the OX40 agonist ivuxolimab. Receptors were obtained from an adult with an advanced solid tumor such as melanoma, head and neck, liver or kidney cancer. The CDR3 runs from the conserved cysteine through the conserved F or W. The order of the fields is CDR3 protein, CDR3 DNA, clone size, V gene, J gene, D gene. D genes are given only for firm matches. The listing skips clone size in some rows; elsewhere it reads once, few, many or a size class.

CDR3aa: CASSPWSVGELFF; CDR3nt: TGTGCCAGCAGCCCATGGTCGGTAGGGGAGCTGTTTTTT; abundance: -; v_gene: TRBV7-9; j_gene: TRBJ2-2; d_gene: -
CDR3aa: CASNPQSSGNTIYF; CDR3nt: TGTGCCAGCAATCCCCAGAGCTCTGGAAACACCATATATTTT; abundance: -; v_gene: TRBV2; j_gene: TRBJ1-3; d_gene: -
CDR3aa: CASSAGQGPHEQYF; CDR3nt: TGTGCCAGCAGTGCGGGACAGGGCCCCCACGAGCAGTACTTC; abundance: -; v_gene: TRBV19; j_gene: TRBJ2-7; d_gene: TRBD1
CDR3aa: CATEGQGGTDTQYF; CDR3nt: TGTGCCACCGAAGGGCAGGGCGGCACAGATACGCAGTATTTT; abundance: -; v_gene: TRBV2; j_gene: TRBJ2-3; d_gene: -
CDR3aa: CASSQKRGGNEQFF; CDR3nt: TGTGCCAGCAGCCAAAAGCGGGGGGGCAATGAGCAGTTCTTC; abundance: -; v_gene: TRBV5-4; j_gene: TRBJ2-1; d_gene: TRBD2
CDR3aa: CASSYPTAGNTIYF; CDR3nt: TGTGCCAGCAGTTACCCGACAGCTGGAAACACCATATATTTT; abundance: -; v_gene: TRBV6-6; j_gene: TRBJ1-3; d_gene: -
CDR3aa: CASSTQETQYF; CDR3nt: TGTGCCAGCTCAACCCAAGAGACCCAGTACTTC; abundance: -; v_gene: TRBV18; j_gene: TRBJ2-5; d_gene: -
CDR3aa: CTSTSIVKREDLLDEQYF; CDR3nt: TGCACCAGCACCTCGATCGTTAAGCGGGAGGACCTCCTGGACGAGCAGTACTTC; abundance: -; v_gene: TRBV1; j_gene: TRBJ2-7; d_gene: -
CDR3aa: CATSRGTKETQYF; CDR3nt: TGTGCCACCAGCAGAGGAACTAAAGAGACCCAGTACTTC; abundance: -; v_gene: TRBV15; j_gene: TRBJ2-5; d_gene: -
CDR3aa: CASSPGDRAEKLFF; CDR3nt: TGTGCCAGCAGCCCCGGGGACAGGGCTGAAAAACTGTTTTTT; abundance: -; v_gene: TRBV7-9; j_gene: TRBJ1-4; d_gene: TRBD1
CDR3aa: CASSSTGGESPLHF; CDR3nt: TGTGCCAGCAGTTCGACAGGGGGGGAGTCACCCCTCCACTTT; abundance: few; v_gene: TRBV6-1; j_gene: TRBJ1-6; d_gene: TRBD1
CDR3aa: CASSPAWDWEHSNQPQHF; CDR3nt: TGTGCCAGTAGTCCTGCCTGGGATTGGGAGCATAGCAATCAGCCCCAGCATTTT; abundance: few; v_gene: TRBV19; j_gene: TRBJ1-5; d_gene: -
CDR3aa: CASKPPGQGELLNTEAFF; CDR3nt: TGTGCCAGCAAGCCACCGGGACAGGGGGAGCTTTTGAACACTGAAGCTTTCTTT; abundance: -; v_gene: TRBV28; j_gene: TRBJ1-1; d_gene: TRBD1
CDR3aa: CASGDRVTTGELFF; CDR3nt: TGTGCCAGCGGGGACAGGGTTACCACCGGGGAGCTGTTTTTT; abundance: once; v_gene: TRBV6-1; j_gene: TRBJ2-2; d_gene: TRBD1
CDR3aa: CASSFRGVPGEKLFF; CDR3nt: TGTGCCAGCAGTTTTCGCGGGGTCCCCGGTGAAAAACTGTTTTTT; abundance: -; v_gene: TRBV7-8; j_gene: TRBJ1-4; d_gene: -
CDR3aa: CASSEFGEHTEAFF; CDR3nt: TGTGCCAGCAGTGAATTTGGGGAACACACTGAAGCTTTCTTT; abundance: -; v_gene: TRBV6-1; j_gene: TRBJ1-1; d_gene: -
CDR3aa: CASRSPSRGSTNEKLFF; CDR3nt: TGTGCCAGCAGAAGCCCAAGTAGGGGGAGTACCAATGAAAAACTGTTTTTT; abundance: -; v_gene: TRBV28; j_gene: TRBJ1-4; d_gene: -
CDR3aa: CASSFEGLNTEAFF; CDR3nt: TGTGCCAGCAGCTTTGAGGGCCTGAACACTGAAGCTTTCTTT; abundance: -; v_gene: TRBV7-9; j_gene: TRBJ1-1; d_gene: -
CDR3aa: CASSPRGTGNTGELFF; CDR3nt: TGTGCCAGCTCACCACGGGGGACAGGGAACACCGGGGAGCTGTTTTTT; abundance: -; v_gene: TRBV18; j_gene: TRBJ2-2; d_gene: TRBD1
CDR3aa: CASSRRTSGGAVRVEQFF; CDR3nt: TGTGCCAGCAGCAGGAGGACTAGCGGGGGGGCGGTCAGAGTAGAGCAGTTCTTC; abundance: -; v_gene: TRBV2; j_gene: TRBJ2-1; d_gene: TRBD2
CDR3aa: CASSQRGPRFPLHF; CDR3nt: TGTGCCAGCAGCCAACGCGGACCGAGATTTCCCCTCCACTTT; abundance: once; v_gene: TRBV14; j_gene: TRBJ1-6; d_gene: -
CDR3aa: CASSLATSGTTDEQFF; CDR3nt: TGCGCCAGCAGCTTGGCTACTAGCGGGACAACCGATGAGCAGTTCTTC; abundance: -; v_gene: TRBV5-1; j_gene: TRBJ2-1; d_gene: TRBD2
CDR3aa: CASSSSGGNTGELFF; CDR3nt: TGTGCCAGCAGCTCTAGCGGGGGGAACACCGGGGAGCTGTTTTTT; abundance: -; v_gene: TRBV7-6; j_gene: TRBJ2-2; d_gene: TRBD2
CDR3aa: CASSLADRAYGYTF; CDR3nt: TGTGCCAGCAGCTTAGCCGACAGGGCCTATGGCTACACCTTC; abundance: -; v_gene: TRBV7-9; j_gene: TRBJ1-2; d_gene: TRBD1
CDR3aa: CASSLHRGRDWVF; CDR3nt: TGTGCCAGCAGCTTGCACAGGGGGCGAGATTGGGTCTTT; abundance: -; v_gene: TRBV7-2; j_gene: TRBJ1-6; d_gene: TRBD1
CDR3aa: CASSYDGNTEAFF; CDR3nt: TGTGCCAGTAGTTACGACGGTAACACTGAAGCTTTCTTT; abundance: -; v_gene: TRBV19; j_gene: TRBJ1-1; d_gene: -
CDR3aa: CASKKGTDTQYF; CDR3nt: TGTGCCAGCAAAAAGGGCACAGATACGCAGTATTTT; abundance: -; v_gene: TRBV28; j_gene: TRBJ2-3; d_gene: -
CDR3aa: CASSPIRGSGGGEQFF; CDR3nt: TGTGCCAGCAGCCCCATCAGGGGTAGCGGGGGGGGTGAGCAGTTCTTC; abundance: -; v_gene: TRBV11-2; j_gene: TRBJ2-1; d_gene: TRBD2
CDR3aa: CASQIHSGGYEQYF; CDR3nt: TGTGCCAGCCAAATCCACTCAGGGGGCTACGAGCAGTACTTC; abundance: -; v_gene: TRBV27; j_gene: TRBJ2-7; d_gene: TRBD1
CDR3aa: CASSLEGYSNQPQHF; CDR3nt: TGCGCCAGCAGCTTGGAGGGGTATAGCAATCAGCCCCAGCATTTT; abundance: few; v_gene: TRBV5-1; j_gene: TRBJ1-5; d_gene: -
CDR3aa: CATSRVRTGYNEQFF; CDR3nt: TGTGCCACCAGCAGAGTCCGAACAGGTTACAATGAGCAGTTCTTC; abundance: once; v_gene: TRBV15; j_gene: TRBJ2-1; d_gene: -
CDR3aa: CASSPGQMGYGYTF; CDR3nt: TGTGCCAGCAGCCCGGGACAGATGGGCTATGGCTACACCTTC; abundance: -; v_gene: TRBV5-4; j_gene: TRBJ1-2; d_gene: TRBD1
CDR3aa: CASSSDYALETQYF; CDR3nt: TGTGCCAGCAGCTCGGACTATGCTTTAGAGACCCAGTACTTC; abundance: -; v_gene: TRBV5-6; j_gene: TRBJ2-5; d_gene: -
CDR3aa: CASSVRPCCTF; CDR3nt: TGTGCCAGCAGTGTCCGACCCTGTTGCACCTTC; abundance: -; v_gene: TRBV6-5; j_gene: TRBJ1-2; d_gene: -
CDR3aa: CASSQGSGGSYNEQFF; CDR3nt: TGTGCCAGCAGCCAGGGGAGCGGGGGTTCCTACAATGAGCAGTTCTTC; abundance: -; v_gene: TRBV14; j_gene: TRBJ2-1; d_gene: TRBD2
CDR3aa: CASSLGLAGANEQFF; CDR3nt: TGTGCCAGCAGCTTAGGACTAGCGGGAGCCAATGAGCAGTTCTTC; abundance: -; v_gene: TRBV11-3; j_gene: TRBJ2-1; d_gene: TRBD2
CDR3aa: CASSPPRNTEAFF; CDR3nt: TGTGCCAGCTCACCGCCAAGGAACACTGAAGCTTTCTTT; abundance: -; v_gene: TRBV18; j_gene: TRBJ1-1; d_gene: -
CDR3aa: CASRYIGSYEQYF; CDR3nt: TGTGCCAGCAGGTATATAGGGTCCTACGAGCAGTACTTC; abundance: -; v_gene: TRBV11-2; j_gene: TRBJ2-7; d_gene: -
CDR3aa: CASSHPGQAYEQYF; CDR3nt: TGTGCCAGCAGCCACCCGGGACAGGCCTACGAGCAGTACTTC; abundance: once; v_gene: TRBV7-9; j_gene: TRBJ2-7; d_gene: TRBD1
CDR3aa: CASSELGLGKGETQYF; CDR3nt: TGTGCCAGCAGTGAATTGGGATTGGGCAAGGGAGAGACCCAGTACTTC; abundance: -; v_gene: TRBV25-1; j_gene: TRBJ2-5; d_gene: -
CDR3aa: CASSSRTRSSYNEQFF; CDR3nt: TGTGCCAGCAGTTCCCGAACCCGTAGCTCCTACAATGAGCAGTTCTTC; abundance: -; v_gene: TRBV6-5; j_gene: TRBJ2-1; d_gene: -
CDR3aa: CASSSRLFSGNTIYF; CDR3nt: TGTGCCAGCAGTTCAAGGTTGTTCTCTGGAAACACCATATATTTT; abundance: -; v_gene: TRBV27; j_gene: TRBJ1-3; d_gene: -
CDR3aa: CASSLGGPLSDTQYF; CDR3nt: TGTGCCAGCAGCTTAGGCGGGCCTCTCTCAGATACGCAGTATTTT; abundance: -; v_gene: TRBV11-3; j_gene: TRBJ2-3; d_gene: -
CDR3aa: CASSSLGTAAYEQYF; CDR3nt: TGTGCCAGCAGTTCCTTGGGGACGGCCGCCTACGAGCAGTACTTC; abundance: -; v_gene: TRBV27; j_gene: TRBJ2-7; d_gene: -
CDR3aa: CASSQVPPLGSYNEQFF; CDR3nt: TGCGCCAGCAGCCAAGTACCACCGTTGGGTTCGTACAATGAGCAGTTCTTC; abundance: once; v_gene: TRBV4-1; j_gene: TRBJ2-1; d_gene: -
CDR3aa: CASSPGQMNTEAFF; CDR3nt: TGTGCCAGCTCACCGGGACAGATGAACACTGAAGCTTTCTTT; abundance: -; v_gene: TRBV18; j_gene: TRBJ1-1; d_gene: TRBD1
CDR3aa: CASSQESGWGSETQYF; CDR3nt: TGCGCCAGCAGCCAAGAAAGCGGCTGGGGGAGTGAGACCCAGTACTTC; abundance: -; v_gene: TRBV4-1; j_gene: TRBJ2-5; d_gene: -
CDR3aa: CASSPPSGGNTGELFF; CDR3nt: TGTGCCAGCTCACCACCTAGCGGGGGAAACACCGGGGAGCTGTTTTTT; abundance: -; v_gene: TRBV18; j_gene: TRBJ2-2; d_gene: TRBD2
CDR3aa: CASSQGSKGMDGYTF; CDR3nt: TGTGCCAGCAGCCAAGGTTCGAAGGGGATGGATGGCTACACCTTC; abundance: -; v_gene: TRBV14; j_gene: TRBJ1-2; d_gene: -
CDR3aa: CSVYGLLDFSYNEQFF; CDR3nt: TGCAGCGTTTACGGCCTCCTGGACTTCTCATACAATGAGCAGTTCTTC; abundance: -; v_gene: TRBV29-1; j_gene: TRBJ2-1; d_gene: -
CDR3aa: CASSLDPFTGSGANVLTF; CDR3nt: TGTGCCAGCAGCTTAGATCCCTTTACAGGGTCTGGGGCCAACGTCCTGACTTTC; abundance: -; v_gene: TRBV7-9; j_gene: TRBJ2-6; d_gene: -
CDR3aa: CASSTGQDSSYEQYF; CDR3nt: TGTGCCAGCAGCACCGGACAGGACAGCTCCTACGAGCAGTACTTC; abundance: -; v_gene: TRBV9; j_gene: TRBJ2-7; d_gene: TRBD1